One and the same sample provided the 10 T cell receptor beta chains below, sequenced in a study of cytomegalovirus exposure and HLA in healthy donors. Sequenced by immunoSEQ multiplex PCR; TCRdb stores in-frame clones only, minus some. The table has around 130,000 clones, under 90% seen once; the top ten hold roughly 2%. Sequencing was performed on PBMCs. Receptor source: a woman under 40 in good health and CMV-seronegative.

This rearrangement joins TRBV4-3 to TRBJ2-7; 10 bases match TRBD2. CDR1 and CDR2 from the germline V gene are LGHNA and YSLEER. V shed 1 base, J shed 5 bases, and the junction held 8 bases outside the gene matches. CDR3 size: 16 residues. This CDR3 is CASSQGPAGGPDEQYF. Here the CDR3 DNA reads TGCGCCAGCAGCCAAGGACCAGCGGGGGGGCCGGACGAGCAGTACTTC.

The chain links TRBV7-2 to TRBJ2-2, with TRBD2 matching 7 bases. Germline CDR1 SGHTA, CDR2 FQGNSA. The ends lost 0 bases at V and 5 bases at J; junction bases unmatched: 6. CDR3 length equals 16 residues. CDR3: CASSLARTRRTGELFF. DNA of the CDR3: TGTGCCAGCAGCTTAGCGCGGACTAGGAGGACCGGGGAGCTGTTTTTT.

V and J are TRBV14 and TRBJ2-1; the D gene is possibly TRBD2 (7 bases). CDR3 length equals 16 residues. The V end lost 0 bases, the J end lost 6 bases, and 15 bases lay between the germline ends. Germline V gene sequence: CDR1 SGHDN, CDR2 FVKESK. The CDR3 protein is CASSQEFRAGANEQFF. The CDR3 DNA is TGTGCCAGCAGCCAAGAATTCCGGGCGGGGGCCAATGAGCAGTTCTTC.

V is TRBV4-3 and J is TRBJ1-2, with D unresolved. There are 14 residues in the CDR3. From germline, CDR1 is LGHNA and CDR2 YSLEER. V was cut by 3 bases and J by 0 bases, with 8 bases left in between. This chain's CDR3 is CASSHSDTNYGYTF. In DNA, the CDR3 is TGCGCCAGCAGCCACTCAGACACTAACTATGGCTACACCTTC.

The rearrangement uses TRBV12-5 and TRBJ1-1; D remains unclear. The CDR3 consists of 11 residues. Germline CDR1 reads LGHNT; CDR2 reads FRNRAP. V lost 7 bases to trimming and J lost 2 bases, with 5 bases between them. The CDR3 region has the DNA TGTGCTAGTGCCATCAACACTGAAGCTTTCTTT. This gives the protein CASAINTEAFF. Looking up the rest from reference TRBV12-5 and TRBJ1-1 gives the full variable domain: DARVTQTPRHKVTEMGQEVTMRCQPILGHNTVFWYRQTMMQGLELLAYFRNRAPLDDSGMPKDRFSAEMPDATLATLKIQPSEPRDSAVYFCASAINTEAFFGQGTRLTVV.

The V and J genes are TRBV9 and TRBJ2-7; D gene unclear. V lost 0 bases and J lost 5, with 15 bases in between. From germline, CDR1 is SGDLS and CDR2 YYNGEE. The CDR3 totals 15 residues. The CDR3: CASSVAPAEVDEQYF. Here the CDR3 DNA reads TGTGCCAGCAGCGTAGCCCCCGCAGAGGTGGACGAGCAGTACTTC.

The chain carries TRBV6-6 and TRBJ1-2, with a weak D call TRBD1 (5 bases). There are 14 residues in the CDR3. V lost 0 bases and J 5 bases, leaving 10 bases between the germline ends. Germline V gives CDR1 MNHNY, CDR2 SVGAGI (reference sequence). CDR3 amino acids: CASSYSGVGYGYTF. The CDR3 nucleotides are TGTGCCAGCAGTTACTCAGGGGTGGGATATGGCTACACCTTC.

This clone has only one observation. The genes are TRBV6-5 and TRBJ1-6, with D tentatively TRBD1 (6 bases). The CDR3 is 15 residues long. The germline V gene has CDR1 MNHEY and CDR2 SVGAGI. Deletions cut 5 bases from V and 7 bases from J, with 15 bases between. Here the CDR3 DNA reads TGTGCCAGCAGTAGGGTCAGGGGAGACAATTCACCCCTCCACTTT. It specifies CASSRVRGDNSPLHF.

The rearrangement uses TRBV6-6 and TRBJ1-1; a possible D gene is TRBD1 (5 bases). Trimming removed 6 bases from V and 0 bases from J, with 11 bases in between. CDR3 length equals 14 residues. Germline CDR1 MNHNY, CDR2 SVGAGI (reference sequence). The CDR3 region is CASSGGVMNTEAFF. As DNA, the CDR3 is TGTGCCAGCAGCGGAGGGGTCATGAACACTGAAGCTTTCTTT.

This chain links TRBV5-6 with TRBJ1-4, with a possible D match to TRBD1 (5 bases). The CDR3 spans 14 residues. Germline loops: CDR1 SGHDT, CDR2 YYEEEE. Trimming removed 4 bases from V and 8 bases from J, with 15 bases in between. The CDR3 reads CASSTGRPREKLFF. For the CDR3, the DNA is TGTGCCAGCAGCACAGGACGGCCTAGGGAAAAACTGTTTTTT. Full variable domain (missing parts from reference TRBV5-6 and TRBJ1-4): DAGVTQSPTHLIKTRGQQVTLRCSPKSGHDTVSWYQQALGQGPQFIFQYYEEEERQRGNFPDRFSGHQFPNYSSELNVNALLLGDSALYLCASSTGRPREKLFFGSGTQLSVL.